The 23 T cell receptor beta chains below were found in one sample sequenced in a study of tumor-infiltrating lymphocytes in oesophageal squamous cell carcinoma listed by TCRdb under 2016. Library preparation was by PCR. Reads for this sample came from an Illumina HiSeq 2000. The public reads were reprocessed in TCRdb via fastp at Q25 and MiXCR, keeping in-frame beta chains. Duplicate CDR3 protein sequences are folded into a single record with the most common DNA and genes. In this sample the table shows thousands of distinct CDR3 sequences, around three fifths of which occur a single time. Just over 35% of the sample rests with the top ten. The source material was esophageal tumor tissue. The receptors were gathered from a female donor with esophageal squamous cell carcinoma.

This clonotype was seen repeatedly, ten times or more. This sequence joins TRBV2 and TRBJ2-3; D is uncertain. V lost 6 bases to trimming and J lost 10 bases, with 20 bases between them. The CDR3 covers 14 residues. Germline CDR1 reads SNHLY; CDR2 reads FYNNEI. CDR3 DNA sequence: TGTGCCAGCAGCCCCTACCTTTTCGAAGTCGCGCAGTATTTT. Translated: CASSPYLFEVAQYF.

The rearrangement joins TRBV6-1 to TRBJ2-3; TRBD1 agrees at 8 bases. Trimming at V came to 5 bases and at J to 0 bases, leaving 4 bases not matched to a gene. The V gene's germline CDR1 is MNHNS and CDR2 SASEGT. The CDR3 totals 15 residues. Here the CDR3 DNA reads TGTGCCAGCAGTAGACAGGGGCGAAGCACAGATACGCAGTATTTT. This translates into CASSRQGRSTDTQYF.

This clonotype has a single count. Sequence at one end of the junction differs from germline and may be a read error. The chain uses TRBV5-3 and TRBJ2-7; 7 positions match TRBD2. TRBV5-3 is an ORF, with its function uncertain. CDR3 size: 15 residues. As DNA, the CDR3 is TGTGCCAGCAGCTTTTCGCTGGGAGGGAATTCACCCCTCCACTTC. It specifies CASSFSLGGNSPLHF.

V gene TRBV12-3 or TRBV12-4 combines with J gene TRBJ1-2; 9 positions agree with TRBD1. CDR3 length equals 14 residues. Germline trimming cut 6 bases from V and 6 bases from J; bases unmatched to any gene: 8. The DNA of the CDR3 is TGTGCCAGCAGGAAAGGACAGGGGTGGCATGGCTACACCTTC. Translated, it gives CASRKGQGWHGYTF.

V is TRBV7-3 and J is TRBJ2-3; 7 bases are shared with TRBD2. The end of the DNA aligns better with TRBJ2-5, so the J call may be wrong. Germline V lookup: CDR1 SGHTA, CDR2 FQGTGA. This CDR3 spans 15 amino acids. The CDR3 here is CASSLTGEGQETQYF. DNA for the CDR3: TGTGCCAGCAGCTTAACGGGGGAGGGGCAAGAGACCCAGTACTTC.

Only one count was recorded for this clonotype. The chain employs TRBV6-6 and TRBJ2-6; maybe TRBD1 (6 bases). The assigned J gene may be wrong: the sequence end matches TRBJ2-1 better. The CDR3 spans 15 residues. Germline V CDR1 and CDR2: MNHNY, SVGAGI (reference sequence). CDR3 in amino acids: CASSYSRTGSKEQFF. CDR3 bases: TGTGCCAGCAGTTACTCCCGAACAGGGTCAAAAGAGCAGTTCTTC.

This clonotype was seen a few times. For the CDR3, the DNA is TGTGCCAGCAGCACACACAGGGGGCGCGTCACGAATGAGCAGTACTTC. Translated: CASSTHRGRVTNEQYF. V is TRBV7-2 and J is TRBJ2-7, with 9 bases lining up with TRBD1. CDR1 is SGHTA and CDR2 is FQGNSA in the germline V gene. The trim removed 5 bases at V and 7 bases at J, leaving 15 bases unmatched. The CDR3 length is 16 residues.

A remark on this clonotype: The CDR3 ends on some other residue instead of the conserved phenylalanine or tryptophan, so this is likely a read error. The chain couples TRBV11-1 to TRBJ2-5, with 9 bases identical to TRBD1. Near its end, the DNA agrees better with TRBJ2-1, so the J call may be wrong. The CDR3 loop spans 14 amino acids. Germline assignment: CDR1 SGHAT and CDR2 FQDESV (reference sequence). CDR3 region: CASSLGTGIHEQFL. The DNA of the CDR3 is TGTGCCAGCAGCTTGGGGACAGGGATCCATGAGCAGTTCTTA.

This rearrangement joins TRBV6-7 to TRBJ2-3; 7 bases fit TRBD2. TRBV6-7 is an ORF for which the function is uncertain. V trimming: 2 bases; J trimming: 1 base; junction bases outside the gene matches: 3. The CDR3 is made up of 15 amino acids. The CDR3 here is CASSYRAGGTDTQYF. In DNA form, the CDR3 reads TGTGCCAGCAGTTACAGGGCGGGAGGCACAGATACGCAGTATTTT.

This clonotype was seen a handful of times. V is TRBV19 and J is TRBJ2-7, with D possibly TRBD1 on 5 matching bases. Trimming removed 5 bases from V and 4 bases from J, with 15 bases in between. This CDR3 spans 14 amino acids. Looked up from germline, CDR1 is LNHDA and CDR2 is SQIVND (reference sequence). The CDR3 is CASSLNSGSYEQYF. The CDR3 coding sequence is TGTGCCAGTAGTCTCAATTCAGGGTCGTACGAGCAGTACTTC.

The chain combines TRBV7-3 with TRBJ2-5; D uncertain. The germline V and J ends were trimmed by 5 bases and 0 bases, with 13 bases remaining between them. This CDR3 is built from 15 residues. Germline CDR1 and CDR2: SGHTA and FQGTGA. CDR3 in DNA: TGTGCCAGCAGCCTGGGTTTGGGGTACCAAGAGACCCAGTACTTC. Its translation: CASSLGLGYQETQYF.

The chain uses TRBV7-2 and TRBJ2-5, with a tentative D call TRBD1 (6 bases). The end of the DNA is better explained by TRBJ2-7, so the J call may be wrong. This CDR3 contains 13 residues. Germline loops: CDR1 SGHTA, CDR2 FQGNSA. The CDR3 coding sequence is TGTGCCAGCAGCTCGGACAGTTCCTACGAGCAGTACTTC. This gives the protein CASSSDSSYEQYF.

This clonotype was detected only once. This chain uses TRBV7-8 with TRBJ1-5; D perhaps matches TRBD1 (6 bases). The CDR3 totals 15 residues. CDR1 is SGHVS and CDR2 is FQNEAQ in the germline V gene. V was shortened by 5 bases and J by 0 bases, with 11 bases between the two germline ends. The CDR3, as DNA: TGTGCCAGCAGCCCGTCGGACAGTAGCAATCAGCCCCAGCATTTT. It codes for CASSPSDSSNQPQHF. Combining the CDR3 with reference TRBV7-8 and TRBJ1-5 gives the whole variable domain GAGVSQSPRYKVAKRGQDVALRCDPISGHVSLFWYQQALGQGPEFLTYFQNEAQLDKSGLPSDRFFAERPEGSVSTLKIQRTQQEDSAVYLCASSPSDSSNQPQHFGDGTRLSIL.

The J gene is TRBJ2-4, the V gene TRBV7-2; D unresolved. The J call may be faulty, since TRBJ2-7 better matches the DNA end. CDR3 size: 14 residues. CDR1 SGHTA and CDR2 FQGNSA come from the germline V gene. Here the CDR3 DNA reads TGTGCCAGCAGCTTAGCGGCTATCTCCTACGAGCAGTACTTC. Its protein is CASSLAAISYEQYF.

The chain combines TRBV10-2 with TRBJ2-1, with D possibly TRBD1 on 6 matching bases. Trimming removed 8 bases at V and 5 bases at J, with 16 bases between. The CDR3 has 14 amino acids. Germline CDR1 and CDR2: WSHSY and SAAADI. The CDR3: CASGDKAAHNEQFF. DNA of the CDR3: TGCGCCAGCGGGGACAAGGCCGCCCACAATGAGCAGTTCTTC.

This clonotype was counted a single time. The gene calls are TRBV7-2 and TRBJ2-4; D unresolved. The CDR3 has 14 residues. With 1 base removed from V and 13 bases from J, the gap between germline ends came to 17 bases. Looked up from germline, CDR1 is SGHTA and CDR2 is FQGNSA. CDR3 sequence reads: CASSLGWLSNEQYF. In nucleotides, the CDR3 is TGTGCCAGCAGCTTAGGTTGGCTCTCCAATGAGCAGTACTTC.

This clonotype was counted a single time. The CDR3 DNA reads as TGTGCCAGCAGTTACCGCGAGCAGTACTTC. Protein product: CASSYREQYF. The chain carries TRBV6-2 or TRBV6-3 and TRBJ1-2; D is ambiguous. With the DNA end fitting TRBJ2-7 better, the J assignment may be wrong. Germline V gives CDR1 MNHEY, CDR2 SVGEGT. The CDR3 contains 10 residues.

The CDR3 DNA reads as TGTGCCAGCAGTGTCGATAAGCTTCGGCCCCAGCATTTT. Protein: CASSVDKLRPQHF. V gene TRBV6-8 combines with J gene TRBJ1-5, with D unclear. The CDR3 sequence is 13 residues long. Germline CDR1 reads MNHGY; CDR2 reads SAAAGT. Trimming cost V 5 bases and J 9 bases, with 14 bases left between them.

The chain links TRBV7-2 to TRBJ2-7; 9 nucleotides match TRBD1. Losses at the gene ends were 4 bases for V and 4 bases for J; bases not matched to a gene: 11. The CDR3 contains 16 residues. Germline V lookup: CDR1 SGHTA, CDR2 FQGNSA. The CDR3, as DNA: TGTGCCAGCAGCTACCCCGGGGGGACAGGGAGATACGAGCAGTACTTC. This sequence encodes CASSYPGGTGRYEQYF.

In its sample, this clonotype was seen a few times. The V and J genes are TRBV7-2 and TRBJ2-3; a possible D gene is TRBD1 (6 bases). CDR3 length equals 19 residues. CDR1 is SGHTA and CDR2 is FQGNSA in the germline V gene. V dropped 0 bases and J dropped 3 bases, with 22 bases sitting between them. The CDR3 loop reads CASSLAQRNLAGATDTQYF. DNA for the CDR3: TGTGCCAGCAGCTTAGCACAAAGGAACTTGGCAGGGGCAACAGATACGCAGTATTTT.

The V call is TRBV7-6, the J call TRBJ2-7, with 11 bases aligning to TRBD2. The J call could be wrong; TRBJ2-5 is a better fit for the DNA end. The CDR3 has 17 residues. Germline CDR1 and CDR2: SGHVS and FNYEAQ. The CDR3 sequence is CASSLSIAGGHGETQYF. Written as DNA, the CDR3 is TGTGCCAGCAGCTTATCCATAGCGGGAGGGCATGGGGAGACCCAGTACTTC.

The chain employs TRBV6-5 and TRBJ2-5, with D possibly TRBD1 on 5 matching bases. The J call is in doubt because the DNA end fits TRBJ2-7 better. The CDR3 has 11 amino acids. CDR1 is MNHEY and CDR2 is SVGAGI in the germline V gene. The DNA for the CDR3 is TGTGCCAGCAGTTACAGGGGCGAGCAGTACTTC. This sequence encodes CASSYRGEQYF.

The V gene is TRBV11-2, the J gene TRBJ2-5, with 8 bases identical to TRBD1. The closer fit of TRBJ2-7 to the DNA end suggests the J call may be wrong. In germline, CDR1 is SGHAT, CDR2 FQNNGV. The CDR3 sequence is 14 residues long. CDR3 residues: CASTLTGAYYEQYF. The CDR3 DNA reads TGTGCCAGCACTCTGACAGGGGCCTACTACGAGCAGTACTTC.